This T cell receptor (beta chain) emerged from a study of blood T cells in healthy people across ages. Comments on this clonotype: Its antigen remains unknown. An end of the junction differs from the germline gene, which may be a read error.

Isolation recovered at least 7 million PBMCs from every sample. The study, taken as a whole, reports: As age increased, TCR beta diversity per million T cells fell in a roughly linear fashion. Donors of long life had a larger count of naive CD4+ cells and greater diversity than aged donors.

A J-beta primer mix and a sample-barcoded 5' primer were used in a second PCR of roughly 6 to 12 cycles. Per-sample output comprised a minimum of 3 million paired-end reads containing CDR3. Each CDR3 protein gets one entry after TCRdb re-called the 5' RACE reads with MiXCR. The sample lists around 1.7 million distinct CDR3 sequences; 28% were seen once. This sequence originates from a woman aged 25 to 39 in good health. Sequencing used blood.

The CDR3 sequence: CASSFAPGRSGANVRTF. CDR3 DNA: TGTGCCAGCAGTTTTGCGCCCGGGAGGTCTGGGGCCAACGTCCGGACTTTC. The genes are TRBV12-3 or TRBV12-4 and TRBJ2-6; 7 bases align to TRBD2. This CDR3 region has 17 residues.